These T cell receptor beta chains were read from a single sample in a study of blood T cell repertoires in COVID-19. Method: immunoSEQ multiplex PCR; TCRdb's copy keeps in-frame clones and lacks some. Counted here are about 280,000 clones, 86% occurring once; the ten biggest clones make up 2% to 2.5%. Sequencing was done on a sample of peripheral blood. The receptor set was obtained from a woman in her 30s who had recovered from COVID-19. The CDR3 runs from the conserved cysteine through the conserved F or W. Each record gives: clone size, V gene, J gene, D gene, CDR3 DNA, CDR3 protein. The D gene is left open where the match is weak. For some rows the clone size is stated as once, few or many, or as a class when expanded; others skip it.

>NA|TRBV7-3|TRBJ1-6|NA
TGTGCCAGCAGCTTAATAGAGGACATAGCCATTTCACCCCTCCACTTT
CASSLIEDIAISPLHF
>NA|TRBV2|TRBJ2-6|NA
TGTGCCAGCAGTGGGAGGTCTGGGGCCAACGTCCTGACTTTC
CASSGRSGANVLTF
>NA|TRBV4-1|TRBJ2-7|TRBD1
TGCGCCAGCAGCCTCGACAGGGGCCACGAGCAGTACTTC
CASSLDRGHEQYF
>NA|TRBV28|TRBJ2-1|NA
TGTGCCAGCAGTCCCTTCCCCAGGGGGAGGACCTACAATGAGCAGTTCTTC
CASSPFPRGRTYNEQFF
>NA|TRBV27|TRBJ2-1|NA
TGTGCCAGCAGTTTAGGGGGCAAACCCGTCAATGAGCAGTTCTTC
CASSLGGKPVNEQFF
>NA|TRBV28|TRBJ1-5|NA
TGTGCCAGCAGACCGGGTAGCAATCAGCCCCAGCATTTT
CASRPGSNQPQHF
>NA|TRBV5-5|TRBJ2-7|NA
TGTGCCAGCAGCGGAGAGCAGGGGACGAGGTCCTACGAGCAGTACTTC
CASSGEQGTRSYEQYF
>NA|TRBV28|TRBJ2-7|NA
TGTGCCAGCAGTTTATGGCGCCAGGTAGAATCCGAGCAGTACTTC
CASSLWRQVESEQYF
>NA|TRBV4-1|TRBJ1-1|NA
TGCGCCAGCAGCCAAGAAGCACACACTGAAGCTTTCTTT
CASSQEAHTEAFF
>NA|TRBV6-6|TRBJ1-4|TRBD1
TGTGCCAGCAGTACACAGGGGAGTACAACTAATGAAAAACTGTTTTTT
CASSTQGSTTNEKLFF
>NA|TRBV5-1|TRBJ2-3|NA
TGCGCCAGCAGCTTGGCACCGGCCAGGGCAACAGATACGCAGTATTTT
CASSLAPARATDTQYF
>NA|TRBV4-1|TRBJ1-3|NA
TGCGCCAGCAGCCAAGATGGCAGGGACACTGGAAACACCATATATTTT
CASSQDGRDTGNTIYF
>NA|TRBV10-3|TRBJ2-1|NA
TGTGCCAGCGCGGGACAGTTTGATGAGCAGTTCTTC
CASAGQFDEQFF
>NA|TRBV4-1|TRBJ1-5|TRBD1
TGCGCCAGCAGCCACACAGGGGTGACTCAGCCCCAGCATTTT
CASSHTGVTQPQHF
>NA|TRBV28|TRBJ2-3|TRBD1
TGTGCCAGCAGTTTCCCCCCCGACAGGGATCGCACAGATACGCAGTATTTT
CASSFPPDRDRTDTQYF
>NA|TRBV28|TRBJ1-1|NA
TGTGCCAGCAGCCCTGGACTCACCTTGAACACTGAAGCTTTCTTT
CASSPGLTLNTEAFF
>NA|TRBV24-1|TRBJ2-5|NA
TGTGCCACCAGTGATGGCGTGAGGGAGACCCAGTACTTC
CATSDGVRETQYF
>NA|TRBV28|TRBJ2-6|TRBD1
TGTGCCAGCAGCTCTCCCGGGACAGGGTCTGGGGCCAACGTCCTGACTTTC
CASSSPGTGSGANVLTF
>few|TRBV24-1|TRBJ1-5|NA
TGTGCCACCAGTGCTTCTACCAATCAGCCCCAGCATTTT
CATSASTNQPQHF
>few|TRBV5-4|TRBJ1-5|NA
TGTGCCAGCAGCCCGACTCCTGAGGGCAATCAGCCCCAGCATTTT
CASSPTPEGNQPQHF
>once|TRBV6-2/TRBV6-3|TRBJ1-1|NA
TGTGCCAGCAGTTACCCCTACACTGAAGCTTTCTTT
CASSYPYTEAFF
>NA|TRBV24-1|TRBJ2-2|TRBD1
TGTGCCACCAGTGACCCTCCGGGACAGGGAGGGGGCACCGGGGAGCTGTTTTTT
CATSDPPGQGGGTGELFF
>NA|TRBV9|TRBJ2-1|TRBD2
TGTGCCAGCAGCCCCCGCCCGCTAGCGGTGTACAATGAGCAGTTCTTC
CASSPRPLAVYNEQFF
>NA|TRBV4-3|TRBJ2-7|TRBD1
TGCGCCAGCAGCCAAGAAGAGACAGGGATCTACGAGCAGTACTTC
CASSQEETGIYEQYF
>NA|TRBV18|TRBJ2-1|TRBD1
TGTGCCAGCTCGAAGACAGGGGACCCCTACAATGAGCAGTTCTTC
CASSKTGDPYNEQFF
>NA|TRBV4-1|TRBJ1-1|TRBD1
TGCGCCAGCAGCCCCGGACAGGTCTCGAACACTGAAGCTTTCTTT
CASSPGQVSNTEAFF
>NA|TRBV19|TRBJ1-5|NA
TGTGCCAGTAGTATAGGGACATCCGAAGGTAGCAATCAGCCCCAGCATTTT
CASSIGTSEGSNQPQHF
>NA|TRBV11-2|TRBJ2-2|TRBD1
TGTGCCAGCAGCAGAACAGGGGGTGCGAACACCGGGGAGCTGTTTTTT
CASSRTGGANTGELFF